One sample yielded the 12 T cell receptor beta chains listed below, sequenced in a study of blood T cells in healthy people across ages. It was with a sample-barcoded 5' primer and a J-beta primer mix that a second PCR of about 7 to 12 cycles was run. TCRdb passed the 5' RACE reads through MiXCR, listing each CDR3 protein once. In the table there are 600,000 to 850,000 distinct CDR3 sequences, about 40% of which are singletons. Sequencing was performed on blood. Receptors were obtained from a woman aged 60-75 years in good health.

The rearrangement links TRBV6-2 or TRBV6-3 to TRBJ2-5; D is tentatively TRBD1 or TRBD2 (6 bases each). The CDR3 consists of 18 residues. Germline loops: CDR1 MNHEY, CDR2 SVGEGT. V shed 2 bases and J shed 5 bases, with 24 bases lying between them. The CDR3 spells CASSYLHPQGPRGETQYF. The CDR3, as DNA: TGTGCCAGCAGTTACCTCCACCCACAGGGACCTCGGGGGGAGACCCAGTACTTC.

The rearrangement joins TRBV20-1 to TRBJ2-1; D not resolved. CDR1 is DFQATT and CDR2 is SNEGSKA in the germline V gene (reference sequence). The germline V and J ends were trimmed by 7 bases and 3 bases, with 7 bases remaining between them. The length of the CDR3 is 11 residues. CDR3: CSGQIYNEQFF. Here the CDR3 DNA reads TGCAGTGGGCAGATCTACAATGAGCAGTTCTTC.

This clonotype has only one observation. The rearrangement joins TRBV3-1 to TRBJ2-2; D possibly corresponds to TRBD2 (7 bases). This CDR3 has 16 residues. The germline V gene has CDR1 LGHDT and CDR2 YNNKEL (reference sequence). V dropped 5 bases and J dropped 4 bases, with 17 bases sitting between them. This CDR3 is CASSGKGGGSTGELFF. In DNA, the CDR3 is TGTGCCAGCAGCGGAAAAGGGGGGGGCAGCACCGGGGAGCTGTTTTTT.

A single count supports this clonotype. A much larger clone sits a single nucleotide away, making a read error possible. The chain joins TRBV7-2 to TRBJ2-1, with 8 bases identical to TRBD2. Germline CDR1 and CDR2: SGHTA and FQGNSA. The V and J ends lost 2 bases and 10 bases, in that order; junction bases with no gene match: 7. CDR3 length: 14 residues. The CDR3 coding sequence is TGTGCCAGCAGCTTACTCGGGAGGGCCGACGAGCAGTTCTTC. It translates to CASSLLGRADEQFF.

This clonotype occurred a few times. The chain is built from TRBV5-1 and TRBJ2-7, with D perhaps TRBD2 (5 bases). Trimming left V 4 bases short and J 4 bases short, with 9 bases between. The CDR3 extends over 12 amino acids. The germline CDR1 and CDR2 sequences are SGHRS and YFSETQ. The CDR3 loop is CASSDPGYEQYF. CDR3 in DNA: TGCGCCAGCAGCGACCCGGGATACGAGCAGTACTTC.

This chain uses TRBV6-2 or TRBV6-3 with TRBJ2-3; D unclear. Germline CDR1 MNHEY, CDR2 SVGEGT. The CDR3 has 17 residues. V lost 2 bases and J lost 0, with 15 bases in between. The CDR3 region is CASSYNYGESSTDTQYF. The CDR3 bases are TGTGCCAGCAGTTACAACTACGGAGAATCTAGCACAGATACGCAGTATTTT.

The chain combines TRBV20-1 with TRBJ2-7, with TRBD1 identical over 9 bases. The junction had 7 bases not matched to a gene; V was cut back by 3 bases and J by 7 bases. CDR1 is DFQATT and CDR2 is SNEGSKA in the germline V gene (reference sequence). The CDR3 is 13 residues long. For the CDR3, the DNA is TGCAGTGCTAGTCGGACAGGGGTGTTGGAGCAGTACTTC. It specifies CSASRTGVLEQYF.

The chain couples TRBV2 to TRBJ2-5; D remains unclear. Trimming removed 6 bases from V and 5 bases from J, with 4 bases in between. This CDR3 has 10 amino acids. The V gene's germline CDR1 is SNHLY and CDR2 FYNNEI. The chain's CDR3 is CASRAETQYF. CDR3 bases: TGTGCCAGCAGAGCCGAGACCCAGTACTTC.

This chain uses TRBV6-6 with TRBJ2-4; possible D gene TRBD1, 6 bases. The J call is uncertain, as TRBJ2-1 better fits the DNA end. There are 12 residues in the CDR3. Germline V CDR1 and CDR2: MNHNY, SVGAGI (reference sequence). This CDR3 is CASSSDRRIQFF. Here the CDR3 DNA reads TGTGCCAGCAGTTCTGACAGGAGGATTCAGTTCTTC.

This clonotype was counted a few times. The J gene is TRBJ2-1, the V gene TRBV6-6, with D tentatively TRBD1 (6 bases). The CDR3 consists of 16 residues. Germline V CDR1 and CDR2: MNHNY, SVGAGI (reference sequence). V was pared by 0 bases and J by 4 bases, with 13 bases between. CDR3 nucleotides: TGTGCCAGCAGTTACTCAGGGGGTCCCCCGTACAATGAGCAGTTCTTC. Its protein product is CASSYSGGPPYNEQFF.

The chain links TRBV7-2 to TRBJ1-2, with 9 bases matching TRBD1. Germline trimming cut 6 bases from V and 9 bases from J; bases unmatched to any gene: 8. Germline CDR1 is SGHTA and CDR2 is FQGNSA. This CDR3 comprises 13 residues. This CDR3 is CASRPGTGWRYTF. CDR3 sequence (DNA): TGTGCCAGCAGGCCCGGGACAGGGTGGCGCTACACCTTC.

The chain links TRBV20-1 to TRBJ2-7; either TRBD1 or TRBD2 may supply D (5 bases each). This CDR3 has 12 amino acids. The V end lost 7 bases, the J end lost 2 bases, and 12 bases lay between the germline ends. CDR1 DFQATT and CDR2 SNEGSKA come from the germline V gene (reference sequence). The CDR3 DNA reads TGCAGTGGGTTCTGGGGACCCTACGAGCAGTACTTC. Translation: CSGFWGPYEQYF.